These 13 T cell receptor beta chains were sequenced from one sample in a study of OX40 agonist ivuxolimab in advanced cancers. The repertoire was sequenced with immunoSEQ multiplex PCR; TCRdb's copy has only in-frame clones and lacks some. The data contain about 82,000 clones, less than 85% of them singletons. The specimen was CD4+ or CD8+ T cells sorted from blood, collected in a trial of the OX40 agonist ivuxolimab. All receptors derive from an adult with an advanced solid tumor such as melanoma, head and neck, liver or kidney cancer.

There are a few counts of this clone. The chain links TRBV27 to TRBJ2-3; 8 bases are shared with TRBD2. The CDR3 loop spans 14 amino acids. Germline CDR1 MNHEY, CDR2 SMNVEV (reference sequence). V gave up 3 bases and J gave up 5 bases; unmatched junction bases: 4. CDR3 region: CASSLNGGGDTQYF. CDR3 bases: TGTGCCAGCAGTTTGAACGGGGGGGGAGATACGCAGTATTTT.

J is TRBJ1-6 and V is TRBV19, with 7 bases matching TRBD1. The CDR3 is 15 residues long. Germline assignment: CDR1 LNHDA and CDR2 SQIVND (reference sequence). Trimming at V came to 7 bases and at J to 11 bases, leaving 14 bases not matched to a gene. CDR3 DNA: TGTGCCAGTACCCCCCGCGACAGGGTTGAAGCACCCCTCCACTTT. Protein: CASTPRDRVEAPLHF.

This clone turned up a few times. The rearrangement links TRBV6-1 to TRBJ1-5; unclear D gene. The V gene lost 7 bases and the J gene lost 5 bases, with 15 bases spanning the gap. The CDR3 runs to 14 residues. CDR1 is MNHNS, CDR2 SASEGT, per germline. DNA of the CDR3: TGTGCCAGCACGGGAGGGTACGTGGATCAGCCCCAGCATTTT. Translated, it gives CASTGGYVDQPQHF.

The genes are TRBV25-1 and TRBJ1-6; D is undetermined. CDR3 length: 14 amino acids. The germline gives CDR1 MGHDK, CDR2 SYGVNS. Trimming cost V 1 base and J 5 bases, with 6 bases left between them. The CDR3 protein is CASSEFSDNSPLHF. The CDR3 DNA follows: TGTGCCAGCAGTGAATTCTCGGATAATTCACCCCTCCACTTT. The full variable domain, rest sourced from reference TRBV25-1 and TRBJ1-6, is EADIYQTPRYLVIGTGKKITLECSQTMGHDKMYWYQQDPGMELHLIHYSYGVNSTEKGDLSSESTVSRIRTEHFPLTLESARPSHTSQYLCASSEFSDNSPLHFGNGTRLTVT.

The chain uses TRBV19 and TRBJ1-1; tentatively, D is TRBD1 (6 bases). The CDR3 covers 13 residues. Germline assignment: CDR1 LNHDA and CDR2 SQIVND (reference sequence). V dropped 3 bases and J dropped 6 bases, with 11 bases sitting between them. CDR3 residues: CASSISGGAEAFF. The CDR3 nucleotides read TGTGCCAGTAGTATCAGCGGGGGCGCTGAAGCTTTCTTT.

The rearrangement links TRBV10-3 to TRBJ2-5; D gene unclear. Trimming shortened V by 0 bases and J by 6 bases, and 14 bases separated the two germline ends. The CDR3 consists of 15 residues. Looked up from germline, CDR1 is ENHRY and CDR2 is SYGVKD. CDR3 residues: CAISESTKGVKTQYF. Here the CDR3 DNA reads TGTGCCATCAGTGAGTCTACAAAGGGTGTGAAGACCCAGTACTTC.

The chain combines TRBV5-4 with TRBJ2-7; no clear D. The germline V gene has CDR1 SGHNT and CDR2 YYREEE (reference sequence). Trimming took off 2 bases at V and 3 bases at J, with 9 bases between the two ends. CDR3 length: 13 amino acids. The CDR3, as DNA: TGTGCCAGCAGCTTTGACGGAATCTACGAGCAGTACTTC. It yields the protein CASSFDGIYEQYF.

The V call is TRBV11-2, the J call TRBJ1-4; TRBD1 matches at 7 bases. J gave up 4 bases and V 6 bases, and 11 bases lay outside the gene matches. CDR3 length: 16 amino acids. Germline CDR1 reads SGHAT; CDR2 reads FQNNGV. This CDR3 is CASSHIRTGDNEKLFF. The CDR3, as DNA: TGTGCCAGCAGTCATATTCGGACAGGAGATAATGAAAAACTGTTTTTT.

In DNA form, the CDR3 reads TGTGCCAGCAGCGTCTCGGGACTCTCCTCCGCAGGAAACACCATATATTTT. Translating gives CASSVSGLSSAGNTIYF. The J gene is TRBJ1-3, the V gene TRBV9, with a tentative D call TRBD1 (5 bases). Germline lookup yields CDR1 SGDLS and CDR2 YYNGEE. The CDR3 totals 17 residues. The V end lost 2 bases, the J end lost 4 bases, and 19 bases lay between the germline ends.

As concerns this clone: Other DNA sequences in the sample encode the same CDR3. This rearrangement joins TRBV5-1 to TRBJ2-3; 9 bases map to TRBD1. Trimming took 0 bases from V and 3 from J; bases not matched to a gene: 2. CDR3 size: 15 residues. Germline V gene sequence: CDR1 SGHRS, CDR2 YFSETQ. CDR3 residues: CASSLGDRVTDTQYF. CDR3 nucleotide sequence: TGCGCCAGCAGCTTGGGGGACAGGGTTACAGATACGCAGTATTTT.

This chain links TRBV2 with TRBJ2-3; a possible D gene is TRBD1 (6 bases). Trimming left V 6 bases short and J 4 bases short, with 11 bases between. Germline values: CDR1 SNHLY, CDR2 FYNNEI. CDR3 length equals 13 residues. Here the CDR3 reads CASSDRLPDTQYF. Here the CDR3 DNA reads TGTGCCAGCAGCGACAGGTTACCAGATACGCAGTATTTT.

The chain has TRBV19 and TRBJ1-5; D is unresolved. Germline CDR1 reads LNHDA; CDR2 reads SQIVND (reference sequence). Between the trimmed V and J ends, which lost 5 bases and 5 bases, there was a span of 10 bases. This CDR3 contains 13 residues. The CDR3 reads CASSYYIDQPQHF. The CDR3 DNA reads TGTGCCAGTAGTTATTACATTGATCAGCCCCAGCATTTT.

CDR3 sequence reads: CAWSLSETQYF. Here the CDR3 DNA reads TGTGCCTGGAGTCTGTCCGAGACCCAGTACTTC. The chain joins TRBV30 to TRBJ2-5; D gene uncertain. Germline V CDR1 and CDR2: GTSNPN, SVGIG (reference sequence). Trimming took off 2 bases at V and 5 bases at J, with 6 bases between the two ends. The CDR3 runs to 11 residues.